A selection of T cell receptor beta chains follows, all from one sample in a study of blood T cell repertoires in COVID-19. TCRdb's table, derived via immunoSEQ multiplex PCR, lists solely in-frame clones and lacks some. The table lists 110,000 or so clones, 65% to 80% of them singletons. The sequencing input was peripheral blood. Source of these receptors: a man aged 45-65 years with acute or convalescent COVID-19. The CDR3 runs from the conserved cysteine through the conserved F or W. The order of the fields is J gene, V gene, clone size, D gene, CDR3 DNA, CDR3 protein. The D gene is left open where the match is weak. Rows give clone size only sometimes, using once, few, many, or a class for an expanded clone.

j_gene: TRBJ2-3; v_gene: TRBV3-1/TRBV3-2; abundance: few; d_gene: TRBD2; CDR3nt: TGTGCCAGCAGCCGGCGGGGGGCCGAGACAGATACGCAGTATTTT; CDR3aa: CASSRRGAETDTQYF
j_gene: TRBJ2-4; v_gene: TRBV18; abundance: NA; d_gene: NA; CDR3nt: TGTGCCAGCTCACCGCCCAGGGTTGTCGGCAAAAACATTCAGTACTTC; CDR3aa: CASSPPRVVGKNIQYF
j_gene: TRBJ1-2; v_gene: TRBV6-6; abundance: NA; d_gene: NA; CDR3nt: TGTGCCAGCACTCCAAGGCCAGGGAGGACTAACTATGGCTACACCTTC; CDR3aa: CASTPRPGRTNYGYTF
j_gene: TRBJ2-2; v_gene: TRBV3-1/TRBV3-2; abundance: NA; d_gene: NA; CDR3nt: TGTGCCAGCAGCCATCTGGGGGGAGGCGGGGAGCTGTTTTTT; CDR3aa: CASSHLGGGGELFF
j_gene: TRBJ2-3; v_gene: TRBV5-1; abundance: NA; d_gene: TRBD1; CDR3nt: TGCGCCAGCAGTTTTGGACAGGGGCATAGCACAGATACGCAGTATTTT; CDR3aa: CASSFGQGHSTDTQYF
j_gene: TRBJ1-4; v_gene: TRBV18; abundance: NA; d_gene: NA; CDR3nt: TGTGCCAGCTCACCACGGCCAGGGGTCAATGAAAAACTGTTTTTT; CDR3aa: CASSPRPGVNEKLFF
j_gene: TRBJ2-1; v_gene: TRBV5-1; abundance: once; d_gene: TRBD1; CDR3nt: TGCGCCAGCAGCTGGGGGGACAGGGCAGAAAATGAGCAGTTCTTC; CDR3aa: CASSWGDRAENEQFF
j_gene: TRBJ2-5; v_gene: TRBV2; abundance: NA; d_gene: TRBD1; CDR3nt: TGTGCCAGCAGATGGACAGGGAACGGAGAGACCCAGTACTTC; CDR3aa: CASRWTGNGETQYF
j_gene: TRBJ1-2; v_gene: TRBV13; abundance: NA; d_gene: TRBD1; CDR3nt: TGTGCCAGCAGCGACAGGGGTATTTATGGCTACACCTTC; CDR3aa: CASSDRGIYGYTF
j_gene: TRBJ2-3; v_gene: TRBV5-4; abundance: NA; d_gene: TRBD2; CDR3nt: TGTGCCAGCAGCCTCCTAAGCGGGAGTGGAACAGATACGCAGTATTTT; CDR3aa: CASSLLSGSGTDTQYF
j_gene: TRBJ2-5; v_gene: TRBV7-9; abundance: NA; d_gene: TRBD2; CDR3nt: TGTGCCAGCAGCTTCGGCGGCGGGGGGCCAGAGACCCAGTACTTC; CDR3aa: CASSFGGGGPETQYF
j_gene: TRBJ1-1; v_gene: TRBV2; abundance: few; d_gene: TRBD1; CDR3nt: TGTGCCAGCAGCGCGGGGAGGACAGGGGTCTCGGTGGGCACTGAAGCTTTCTTT; CDR3aa: CASSAGRTGVSVGTEAFF
j_gene: TRBJ2-1; v_gene: TRBV7-9; abundance: medium-sized; d_gene: NA; CDR3nt: TGTGCCAGCAGCTCAACTAGGAGCTCCTACAATGAGCAGTTCTTC; CDR3aa: CASSSTRSSYNEQFF
j_gene: TRBJ1-4; v_gene: TRBV20-1; abundance: NA; d_gene: NA; CDR3nt: TGCAGTGCTGAGAGGGGGGAAAAACTGTTTTTT; CDR3aa: CSAERGEKLFF
j_gene: TRBJ1-1; v_gene: TRBV20-1; abundance: NA; d_gene: NA; CDR3nt: TGCAGTGCTAGTCGACAGCTCCTCCGTTTGAACACTGAAGCTTTCTTT; CDR3aa: CSASRQLLRLNTEAFF
j_gene: TRBJ2-5; v_gene: TRBV5-1; abundance: NA; d_gene: TRBD1; CDR3nt: TGCGCCAGCAGCTTGGAGGGACAGGCGAGAGAGACCCAGTACTTC; CDR3aa: CASSLEGQARETQYF
j_gene: TRBJ1-6; v_gene: TRBV6-6; abundance: NA; d_gene: TRBD1; CDR3nt: TGTGCCAGCAGTTTGGACAGGGTTTCACCCCTCCACTTT; CDR3aa: CASSLDRVSPLHF
j_gene: TRBJ1-5; v_gene: TRBV19; abundance: NA; d_gene: NA; CDR3nt: TGTGCCAGTAGTATCGGTCGCGTTAGCAATCAGCCCCAGCATTTT; CDR3aa: CASSIGRVSNQPQHF
j_gene: TRBJ2-2; v_gene: TRBV5-1; abundance: once; d_gene: NA; CDR3nt: TGCGCCAGCAGCGCGGGACTGGGAAACACCGGGGAGCTGTTTTTT; CDR3aa: CASSAGLGNTGELFF
j_gene: TRBJ1-2; v_gene: TRBV2; abundance: NA; d_gene: TRBD1; CDR3nt: TGTGCCAGCAGTGGACAGGGTACGAGTTATGGCTACACCTTC; CDR3aa: CASSGQGTSYGYTF
j_gene: TRBJ1-1; v_gene: TRBV5-1; abundance: NA; d_gene: NA; CDR3nt: TGCGCCAGCAGCTTGGGATCGGGCGGCCGGAGGAGGGTCACTGAAGCTTTCTTT; CDR3aa: CASSLGSGGRRRVTEAFF
j_gene: TRBJ2-1; v_gene: TRBV3-1/TRBV3-2; abundance: medium-sized; d_gene: TRBD2; CDR3nt: TGTGCCAGCAGCCCCAGACTAGCCGAACCGTTCAATGAGCAGTTCTTC; CDR3aa: CASSPRLAEPFNEQFF
j_gene: TRBJ2-3; v_gene: TRBV10-3; abundance: NA; d_gene: TRBD2; CDR3nt: TGTGCCATCAGTGAGTCCCGGGGGGGCACAGATACGCAGTATTTT; CDR3aa: CAISESRGGTDTQYF
j_gene: TRBJ2-7; v_gene: TRBV19; abundance: NA; d_gene: NA; CDR3nt: TGTGCCAGTAGGGGAATGGGGGGCGAGCAGTACTTC; CDR3aa: CASRGMGGEQYF
j_gene: TRBJ2-3; v_gene: TRBV7-8; abundance: NA; d_gene: TRBD2; CDR3nt: TGTGCCAGCACCTCCCTCGGGGCTAGCGGGGACAACACAGATACGCAGTATTTT; CDR3aa: CASTSLGASGDNTDTQYF